The source of this T cell receptor beta chain is a study of blood T cell repertoires in COVID-19. About the study: T cells, B-cell-depleted T cells, or PBMCs provided the cDNA or gDNA that served as material.

V was clipped by 1 base and J by 2 bases, with 8 bases between them. CDR1 is SEHNR, CDR2 FQNEAQ, per germline (reference sequence). CDR3 length equals 14 residues. Clones were read by immunoSEQ multiplex PCR, and TCRdb kept only the in-frame ones, dropping some. The sample has roughly 87,000 clones; around 83% are singletons. The V call is TRBV7-9, the J call TRBJ1-2, with D perhaps TRBD1 (6 bases). The clonotype comes from a woman aged 70-85 years with acute or convalescent COVID-19. The sample taken for sequencing was peripheral blood. CDR3 loop: CASSLGQGNYGYTF. CDR3 coding DNA: TGTGCCAGCAGCTTAGGGCAGGGGAACTATGGCTACACCTTC.